This T cell receptor (beta chain) was sequenced in a study of cytomegalovirus exposure and HLA in healthy donors. The CDR3 runs 16 residues. V lost 3 bases and J 2 bases, leaving 13 bases between the germline ends. Germline CDR1 reads ENHRY; CDR2 reads SYGVKD. Primers included in the PCR were 60 Vbeta and 13 Jbeta primers. Libraries were prepared by immunoSEQ multiplex PCR; TCRdb keeps only in-frame clonotypes and omits some of them. The sample has 65,000 to 90,000 clones; 80% to 90% are singletons. This receptor was taken from a woman aged 25-40 years in good health and CMV-seronegative. The sample consisted of PBMCs. This chain links TRBV10-3 with TRBJ2-2; perhaps TRBD1 as D (5 bases). The CDR3 spells CAISEPGIINTGELFF. The CDR3 nucleotides read TGTGCCATCAGTGAACCAGGGATTATTAACACCGGGGAGCTGTTTTTT.